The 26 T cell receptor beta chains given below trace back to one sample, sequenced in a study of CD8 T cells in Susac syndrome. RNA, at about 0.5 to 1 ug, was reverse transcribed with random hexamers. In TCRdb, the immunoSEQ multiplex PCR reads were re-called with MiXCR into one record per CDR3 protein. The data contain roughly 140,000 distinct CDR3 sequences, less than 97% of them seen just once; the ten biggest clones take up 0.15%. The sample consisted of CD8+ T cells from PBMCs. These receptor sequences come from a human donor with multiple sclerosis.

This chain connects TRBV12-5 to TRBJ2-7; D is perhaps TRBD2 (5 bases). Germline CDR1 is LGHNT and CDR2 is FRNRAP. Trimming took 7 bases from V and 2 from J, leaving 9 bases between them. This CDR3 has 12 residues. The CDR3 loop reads CASAGSAYEQYF. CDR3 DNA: TGTGCTAGTGCGGGAAGTGCCTACGAGCAGTACTTC.

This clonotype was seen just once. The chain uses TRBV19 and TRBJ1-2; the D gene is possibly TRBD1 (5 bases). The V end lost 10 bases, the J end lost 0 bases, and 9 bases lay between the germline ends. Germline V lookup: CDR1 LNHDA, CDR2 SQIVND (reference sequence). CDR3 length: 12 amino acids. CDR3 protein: CATLTANYGYTF. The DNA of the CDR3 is TGTGCCACTCTGACAGCTAACTATGGCTACACCTTC.

The CDR3: CASSQGSYEQYV. The CDR3 DNA reads TGTGCCAGCAGCCAAGGGTCCTACGAGCAGTACGTC. The chain uses TRBV14 and TRBJ2-7; D gene uncertain. The CDR3 sequence is 12 residues long. V lost 1 base and J lost 1, with 2 bases in between. Per the germline V gene, CDR1 is SGHDN and CDR2 is FVKESK.

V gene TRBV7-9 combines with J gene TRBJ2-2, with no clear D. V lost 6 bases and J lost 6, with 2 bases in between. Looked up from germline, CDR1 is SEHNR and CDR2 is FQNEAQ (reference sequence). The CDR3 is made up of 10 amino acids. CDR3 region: CASRAGELFF. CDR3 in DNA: TGTGCCAGCAGGGCCGGGGAGCTGTTTTTT.

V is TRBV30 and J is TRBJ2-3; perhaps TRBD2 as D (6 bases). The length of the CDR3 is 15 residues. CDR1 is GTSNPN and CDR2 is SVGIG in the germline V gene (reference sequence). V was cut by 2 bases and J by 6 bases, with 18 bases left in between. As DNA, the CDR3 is TGTGCCTGGAGTTCCCCGCGGGGCTTACAGGATACGCAGTATTTT. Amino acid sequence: CAWSSPRGLQDTQYF.

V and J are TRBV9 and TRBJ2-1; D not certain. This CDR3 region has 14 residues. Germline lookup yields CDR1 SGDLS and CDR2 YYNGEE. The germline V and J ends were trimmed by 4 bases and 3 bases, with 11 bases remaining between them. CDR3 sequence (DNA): TGTGCCAGCAGCCCAGCGCAAGACTACAATGAGCAGTTCTTC. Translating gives CASSPAQDYNEQFF.

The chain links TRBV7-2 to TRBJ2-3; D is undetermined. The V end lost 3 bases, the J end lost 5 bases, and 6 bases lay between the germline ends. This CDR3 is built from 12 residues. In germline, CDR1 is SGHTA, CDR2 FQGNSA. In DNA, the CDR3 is TGTGCCAGCAGCTTTTTTAGAGATACGCAGTATTTT. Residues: CASSFFRDTQYF.

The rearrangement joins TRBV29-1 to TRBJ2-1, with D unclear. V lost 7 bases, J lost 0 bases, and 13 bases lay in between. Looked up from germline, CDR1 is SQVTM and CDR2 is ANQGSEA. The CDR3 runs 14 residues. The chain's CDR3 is CSAIEVSSYNEQFF. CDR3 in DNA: TGCAGCGCCATTGAGGTTTCCTCCTACAATGAGCAGTTCTTC.

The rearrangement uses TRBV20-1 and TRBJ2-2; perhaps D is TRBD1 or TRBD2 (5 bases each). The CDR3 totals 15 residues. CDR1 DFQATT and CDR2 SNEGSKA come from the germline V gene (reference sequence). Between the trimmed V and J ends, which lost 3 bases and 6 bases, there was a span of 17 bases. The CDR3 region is CSARGLGGWPGELFF. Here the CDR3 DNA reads TGCAGTGCTAGGGGTCTTGGGGGTTGGCCCGGGGAGCTGTTTTTT.

The CDR3 is CASRSGGSDYGYTF. CDR3 DNA: TGTGCCAGCAGATCAGGGGGCTCCGACTATGGCTACACCTTC. The genes are TRBV27 and TRBJ1-2; 8 bases are shared with TRBD1. The V gene end was trimmed by 6 bases and the J gene end by 3 bases; junction bases not matched to a gene: 6. This CDR3 is 14 amino acids long. Germline assignment: CDR1 MNHEY and CDR2 SMNVEV (reference sequence).

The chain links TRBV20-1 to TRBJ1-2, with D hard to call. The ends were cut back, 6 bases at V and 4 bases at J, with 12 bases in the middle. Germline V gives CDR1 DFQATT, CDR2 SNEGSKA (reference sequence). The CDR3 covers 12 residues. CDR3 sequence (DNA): TGCAGTGCCCCCGCCGGCGGCTATGGCTACACCTTC. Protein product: CSAPAGGYGYTF.

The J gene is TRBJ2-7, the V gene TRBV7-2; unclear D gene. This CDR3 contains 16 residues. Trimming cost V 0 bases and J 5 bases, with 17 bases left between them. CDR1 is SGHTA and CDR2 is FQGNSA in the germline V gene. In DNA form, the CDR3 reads TGTGCCAGCAGCTTAGCGCACGGGTCCCTATCCAACGAGCAGTACTTC. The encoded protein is CASSLAHGSLSNEQYF.

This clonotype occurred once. The CDR3, as DNA: TGTGCCAGCAGTTTGCAGGGGTGGGATCAGCCCCAGCATTTT. It specifies CASSLQGWDQPQHF. The rearrangement joins TRBV27 to TRBJ1-5; maybe TRBD1 (6 bases). The CDR3 is 14 amino acids. The germline V and J ends were trimmed by 3 bases and 5 bases, with 11 bases remaining between them. Per the germline V gene, CDR1 is MNHEY and CDR2 is SMNVEV (reference sequence).

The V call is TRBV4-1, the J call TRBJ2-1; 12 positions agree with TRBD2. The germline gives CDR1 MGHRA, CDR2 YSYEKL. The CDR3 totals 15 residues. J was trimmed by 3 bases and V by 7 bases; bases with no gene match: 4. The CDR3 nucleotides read TGCGCCAGCACCACTAGCGGGGGGTACTACAATGAGCAGTTCTTC. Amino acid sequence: CASTTSGGYYNEQFF.

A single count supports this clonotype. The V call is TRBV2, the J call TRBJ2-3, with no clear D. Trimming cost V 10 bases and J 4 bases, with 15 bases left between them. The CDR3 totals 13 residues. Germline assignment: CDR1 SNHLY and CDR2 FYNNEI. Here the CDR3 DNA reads TGTGCCATTAAGCCAGAACCGCCAGATACGCAGTATTTT. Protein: CAIKPEPPDTQYF.

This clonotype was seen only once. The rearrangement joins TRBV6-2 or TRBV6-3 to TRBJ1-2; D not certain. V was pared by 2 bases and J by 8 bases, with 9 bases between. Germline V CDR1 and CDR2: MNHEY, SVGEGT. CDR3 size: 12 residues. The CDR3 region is CASSYAEGGYTF. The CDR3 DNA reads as TGTGCCAGCAGTTACGCAGAGGGAGGCTACACCTTC.

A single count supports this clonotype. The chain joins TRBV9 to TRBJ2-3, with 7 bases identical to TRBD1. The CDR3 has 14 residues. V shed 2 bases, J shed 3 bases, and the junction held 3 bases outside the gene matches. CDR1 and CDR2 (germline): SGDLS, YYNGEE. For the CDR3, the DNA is TGTGCCAGCAGCGTGGACAGGTTAACAGATACGCAGTATTTT. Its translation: CASSVDRLTDTQYF.

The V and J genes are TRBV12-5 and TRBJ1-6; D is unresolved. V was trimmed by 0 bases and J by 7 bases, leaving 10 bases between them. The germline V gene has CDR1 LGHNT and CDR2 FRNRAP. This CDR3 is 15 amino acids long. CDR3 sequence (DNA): TGTGCTAGTGGTTTGGTACCTTCATGGAATTCACCCCTCCACTTT. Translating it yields CASGLVPSWNSPLHF.

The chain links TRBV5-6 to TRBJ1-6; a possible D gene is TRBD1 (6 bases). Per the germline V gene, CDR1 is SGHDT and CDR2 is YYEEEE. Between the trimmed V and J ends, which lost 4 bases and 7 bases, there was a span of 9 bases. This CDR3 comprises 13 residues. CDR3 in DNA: TGTGCCAGCAGCCCTGGGACAAATTCACCCCTCCACTTT. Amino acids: CASSPGTNSPLHF.

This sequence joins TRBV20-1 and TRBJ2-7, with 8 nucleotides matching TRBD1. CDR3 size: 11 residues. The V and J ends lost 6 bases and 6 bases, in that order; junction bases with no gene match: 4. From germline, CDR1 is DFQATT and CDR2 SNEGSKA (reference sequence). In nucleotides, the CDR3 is TGCAGTGCATCGACAGGGGTCGAGCAGTACTTC. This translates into CSASTGVEQYF.

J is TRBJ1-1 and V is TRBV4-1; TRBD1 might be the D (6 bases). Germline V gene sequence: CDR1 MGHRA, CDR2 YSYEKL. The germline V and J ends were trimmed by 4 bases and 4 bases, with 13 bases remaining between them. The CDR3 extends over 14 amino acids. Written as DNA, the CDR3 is TGCGCCAGCAGCCCCCTTGGACAGAGCACTGAAGCTTTCTTT. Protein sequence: CASSPLGQSTEAFF.

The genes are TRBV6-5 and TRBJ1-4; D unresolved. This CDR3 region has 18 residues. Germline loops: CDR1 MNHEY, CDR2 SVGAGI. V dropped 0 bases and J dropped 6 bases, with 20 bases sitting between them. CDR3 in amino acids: CASSYSMGGRGYDEKLFF. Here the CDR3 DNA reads TGTGCCAGCAGTTACTCGATGGGTGGTCGGGGTTATGATGAAAAACTGTTTTTT.

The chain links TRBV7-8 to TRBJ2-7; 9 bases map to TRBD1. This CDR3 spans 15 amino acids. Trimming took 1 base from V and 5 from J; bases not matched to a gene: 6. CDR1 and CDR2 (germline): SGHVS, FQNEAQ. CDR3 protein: CASSLGRGQGNEQYF. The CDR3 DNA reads TGTGCCAGCAGCTTAGGCCGGGGACAGGGTAACGAGCAGTACTTC.

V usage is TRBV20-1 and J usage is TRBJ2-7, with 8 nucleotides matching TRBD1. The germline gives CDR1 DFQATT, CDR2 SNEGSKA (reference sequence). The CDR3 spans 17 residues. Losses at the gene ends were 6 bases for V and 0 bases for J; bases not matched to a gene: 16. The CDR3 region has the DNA TGCAGTGCAATCGACCGGACAGGGCACGAAAGCTCCTACGAGCAGTACTTC. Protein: CSAIDRTGHESSYEQYF.

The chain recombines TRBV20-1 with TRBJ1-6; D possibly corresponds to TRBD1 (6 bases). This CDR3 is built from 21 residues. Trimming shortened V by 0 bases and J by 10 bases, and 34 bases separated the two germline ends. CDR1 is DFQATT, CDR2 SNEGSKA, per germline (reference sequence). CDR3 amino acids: CSARDLSETPGARVVDSPLHF. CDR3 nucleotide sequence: TGCAGTGCTAGAGATTTATCTGAAACTCCAGGGGCAAGGGTGGTGGACTCACCCCTCCACTTT.

CDR3 coding DNA: TGCAGTGCTCAGGGGGCGTCCTCCAGGATTCAGTACTTC. Translated: CSAQGASSRIQYF. The rearrangement uses TRBV20-1 and TRBJ2-4; 8 positions agree with TRBD1. The CDR3 extends over 13 amino acids. V trimming: 5 bases; J trimming: 10 bases; junction bases outside the gene matches: 10. Germline CDR1 DFQATT, CDR2 SNEGSKA (reference sequence).